This is a list of T cell receptor beta chains from one sample in a study of radiation and T cells in renal cell carcinoma. Sequenced by immunoSEQ multiplex PCR; TCRdb stores in-frame clones only, minus some. The table shows about 140,000 clones, with 75% to 90% occurring only once. Sequencing used blood, obtained from a patient whose treatment included radiotherapy and nephrectomy. These receptors all stem from a woman between 50 and 59 years old with renal cell carcinoma. The CDR3 runs from the conserved cysteine through the conserved F or W. A D gene is named only where the DNA matches it firmly. The size of a clone is reported for some rows only, either as once, few or many, or as a class for expanded clones.

NA	TRBJ2-7	TRBV7-8	NA	14	CASSLAGAHYEQYF	TGTGCCAGCAGCTTAGCGGGGGCCCACTACGAGCAGTACTTC
NA	TRBJ2-3	TRBV5-4	NA	18	CASSLSRPAGTSTDTQYF	TGTGCCAGCAGCTTATCTCGACCGGCGGGGACTAGCACAGATACGCAGTATTTT
NA	TRBJ2-2	TRBV19	NA	16	CASSIGAGSDTGELFF	TGTGCCAGTAGTATCGGGGCAGGTAGCGACACCGGGGAGCTGTTTTTT
TRBD2	TRBJ2-7	TRBV5-4	NA	16	CASSTTGTKRSYEQYF	TGTGCCAGCAGTACGACCGGGACTAAGAGGTCGTACGAGCAGTACTTC
NA	TRBJ2-7	TRBV5-4	NA	14	CASSLVAGAYEQYF	TGTGCCAGCAGCTTGGTCGCAGGGGCCTACGAGCAGTACTTC
NA	TRBJ1-5	TRBV2	NA	15	CASSEFGSSNQPQHF	TGTGCCAGCAGTGAATTTGGGTCTTCCAATCAGCCCCAGCATTTT
NA	TRBJ1-1	TRBV7-2	once	15	CASSTRTSLPTEAFF	TGTGCCAGCAGCACGAGGACATCCCTGCCCACTGAAGCTTTCTTT
NA	TRBJ2-1	TRBV30	NA	14	CAWSVLGSYNEQFF	TGTGCCTGGAGTGTACTGGGGTCCTACAATGAGCAGTTCTTC
TRBD1	TRBJ2-1	TRBV7-2	NA	13	CASSQGQVNEQFF	TGTGCCAGCAGCCAGGGACAGGTGAATGAGCAGTTCTTC
NA	TRBJ2-5	TRBV6-5	NA	12	CASSRDTVAQYF	TGTGCCAGCAGCCGGGACACGGTGGCCCAGTACTTC
NA	TRBJ2-2	TRBV7-3	NA	18	CASSPSVGDPANTGELFF	TGTGCCAGCAGCCCCTCAGTCGGGGACCCCGCGAACACCGGGGAGCTGTTTTTT
NA	TRBJ1-4	TRBV7-9	NA	14	CASSPSPTNEKLFF	TGTGCCAGCAGCCCCTCCCCAACTAATGAAAAACTGTTTTTT
NA	TRBJ2-1	TRBV9	NA	15	CASSASTGTYNEQFF	TGTGCCAGCAGCGCCAGCACAGGGACCTACAATGAGCAGTTCTTC
TRBD1	TRBJ1-1	TRBV7-8	NA	15	CASSSVDRGHTEAFF	TGTGCCAGCAGCTCCGTCGACAGGGGGCACACTGAAGCTTTCTTT